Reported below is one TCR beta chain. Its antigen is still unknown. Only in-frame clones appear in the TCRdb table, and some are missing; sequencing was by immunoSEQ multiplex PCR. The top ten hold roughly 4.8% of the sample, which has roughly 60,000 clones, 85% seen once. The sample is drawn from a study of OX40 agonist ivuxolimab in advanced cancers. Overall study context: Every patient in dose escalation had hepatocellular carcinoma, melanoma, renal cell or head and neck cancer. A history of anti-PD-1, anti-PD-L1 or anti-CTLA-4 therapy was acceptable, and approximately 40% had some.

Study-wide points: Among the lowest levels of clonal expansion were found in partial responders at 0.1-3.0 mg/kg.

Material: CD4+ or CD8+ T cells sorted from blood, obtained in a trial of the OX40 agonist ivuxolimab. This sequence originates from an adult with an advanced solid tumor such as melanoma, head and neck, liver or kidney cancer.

The CDR3 sequence is CAWRTDRGRVNEQFF. CDR3 in DNA: TGTGCCTGGAGAACGGACAGGGGGCGGGTAAATGAGCAGTTCTTC. The V and J genes are TRBV30 and TRBJ2-1; 11 positions match TRBD1. Germline CDR1 GTSNPN, CDR2 SVGIG (reference sequence). V was pared by 3 bases and J by 7 bases, with 8 bases of the junction left unmatched. The CDR3 has 15 residues.